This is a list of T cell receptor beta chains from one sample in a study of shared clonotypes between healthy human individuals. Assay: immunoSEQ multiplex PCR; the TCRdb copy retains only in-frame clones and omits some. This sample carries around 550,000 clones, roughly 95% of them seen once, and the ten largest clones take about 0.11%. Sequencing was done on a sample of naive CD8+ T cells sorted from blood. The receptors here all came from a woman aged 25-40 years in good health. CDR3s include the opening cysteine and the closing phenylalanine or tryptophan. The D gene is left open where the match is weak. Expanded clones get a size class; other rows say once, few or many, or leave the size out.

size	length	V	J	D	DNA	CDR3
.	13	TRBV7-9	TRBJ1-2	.	TGTGCCAGCAGCTTAGGGACGGGCTATGGCTACACCTTC	CASSLGTGYGYTF
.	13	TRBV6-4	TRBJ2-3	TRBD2	TGTGCCAGCAGTGACACGGGAGGCGGAACGCAGTATTTT	CASSDTGGGTQYF
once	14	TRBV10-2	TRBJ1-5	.	TGCGCCAGCAGCCTAGGGGGTGGCAATCAGCCCCAGCATTTT	CASSLGGGNQPQHF
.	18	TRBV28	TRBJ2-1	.	TGTGCCAGCAGTCCACTAACTCGGCGGGACAATGGGAAAGGTGAGCAGTTCTTC	CASSPLTRRDNGKGEQFF
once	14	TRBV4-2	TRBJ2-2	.	TGTGCCAGCAGCCAAGGGCAGAACACCGGGGAGCTGTTTTTT	CASSQGQNTGELFF
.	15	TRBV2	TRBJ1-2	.	TGTGCCAGCAGACTCCAATCGTCAGCCTACTATGGCTACACCTTC	CASRLQSSAYYGYTF
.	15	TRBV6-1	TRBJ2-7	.	TGTGCCAGCACCTCCGCCCAACTTATAGAAAGCGAGCAGTACTTC	CASTSAQLIESEQYF
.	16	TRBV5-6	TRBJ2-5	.	TGTGCCAGCAGCTTGTGGTTGGCGGACTTCCAAGAGACCCAGTACTTC	CASSLWLADFQETQYF
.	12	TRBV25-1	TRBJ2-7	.	TGTGCCAGCAGTGAATCCGAGAGCGAGCAGTACTTC	CASSESESEQYF
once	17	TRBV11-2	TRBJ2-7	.	TGTGCCAGCAGCTACTTAGCGGATTCGGAAAGAGGATACGAGCAGTACTTC	CASSYLADSERGYEQYF
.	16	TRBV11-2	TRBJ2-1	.	TGTGCCAGCAGCTTATGGGGAGGGGGCGCTTTGAATGAGCAGTTCTTC	CASSLWGGGALNEQFF
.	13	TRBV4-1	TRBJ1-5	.	TGCGCCAGCAGCCAAGATTATGACTGGCCCCAGCATTTT	CASSQDYDWPQHF
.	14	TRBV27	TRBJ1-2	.	TGTGCCAGCAGACCGGCAGGGGCTGGGTATGGCTACACCTTC	CASRPAGAGYGYTF
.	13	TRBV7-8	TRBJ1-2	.	TGTGCCAGCAGTCCGGGGTTTGGATCTGACTACACCTTC	CASSPGFGSDYTF
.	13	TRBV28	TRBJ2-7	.	TGTGCCAGCAGTTTACGGATCAGGCCCGAGCAGTACTTC	CASSLRIRPEQYF
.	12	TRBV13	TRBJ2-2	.	TGTGCCAGCAGTGCCGCCAGTGGGGAGCTGTTTTTT	CASSAASGELFF
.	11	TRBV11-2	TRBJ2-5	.	TGTGCCAGCAGCCCGGGGACTCGCCAGTACTTC	CASSPGTRQYF
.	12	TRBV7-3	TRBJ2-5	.	TGTGCCAGCAGTGCTAAGAGGGAGACCCAGTACTTC	CASSAKRETQYF
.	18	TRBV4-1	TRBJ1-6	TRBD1	TGCGCCAGCACCCCAAGGGGGACAGGGCACTCCTATAATTCACCCCTCCACTTT	CASTPRGTGHSYNSPLHF
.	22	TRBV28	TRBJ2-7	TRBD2	TGTGCCAGCAGTTTATCTAATTTCGGGCAGGGAGGGCTCAGGATACCCTCCTACGAGCAGTACTTC	CASSLSNFGQGGLRIPSYEQYF
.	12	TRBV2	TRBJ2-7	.	TGTGCCAGCAGGACTGAAACCTACGAGCAGTACTTC	CASRTETYEQYF
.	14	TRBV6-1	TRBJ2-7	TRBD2	TGTGCCAGCATCCCGCGGACTAGCTTGTACGAGCAGTACTTC	CASIPRTSLYEQYF
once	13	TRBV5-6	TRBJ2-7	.	TGTGCCAGCAGCTTGGGGTCGGGTTACGAGCAGTACTTC	CASSLGSGYEQYF
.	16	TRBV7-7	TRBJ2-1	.	TGTGCCAGCAGCTTAGGGGCTGGGACCAAGCACAATGAGCAGTTCTTC	CASSLGAGTKHNEQFF
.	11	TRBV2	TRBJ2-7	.	TGTGCCAGCAGTGAGAACAACGAGCAGTACTTC	CASSENNEQYF
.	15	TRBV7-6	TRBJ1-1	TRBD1	TGTGCCAGCAGCAAGCGGGACAGATTGCACTCGGAAGCTTTCTTT	CASSKRDRLHSEAFF
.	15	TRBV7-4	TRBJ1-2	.	TGTGCCAGCAGCTTCCTGTATCCCCAGGATTATGGCTACACCTTC	CASSFLYPQDYGYTF
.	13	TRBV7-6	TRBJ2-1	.	TGTGCCAGCAGCGGGAGTTACGACAATGAGCAGTTCTTC	CASSGSYDNEQFF
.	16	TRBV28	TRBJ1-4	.	TGTGCCAGCAGTTTATCAACAGATGCAACTAATGAAAAACTGTTTTTT	CASSLSTDATNEKLFF
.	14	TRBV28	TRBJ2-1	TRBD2	TGTGCCATCTCAAGCGGGAGTCATTACAATGAGCAGTTCTTC	CAISSGSHYNEQFF
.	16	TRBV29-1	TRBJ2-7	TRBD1	TGCAGCGTTGAAGATAAGGTACAGGGGATAAGAACCGAGCAGTACTTC	CSVEDKVQGIRTEQYF
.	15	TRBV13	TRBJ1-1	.	TGTGCCAGCAGCGACATCGGTTCCAGAAACACTGAAGCTTTCTTT	CASSDIGSRNTEAFF
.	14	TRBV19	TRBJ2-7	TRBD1	TGTGCCAGTAGCAGATCGACAGGGGACCTCGAGCAGTACTTC	CASSRSTGDLEQYF
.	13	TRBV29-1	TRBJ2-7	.	TGCAGCGTTGAAACTGAAGGAGCCTACGAGCAGTACTTC	CSVETEGAYEQYF
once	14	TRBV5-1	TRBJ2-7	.	TGCGCCAGCAGCCTCAGGGGAGGGGCCCACGAGCAGTACTTC	CASSLRGGAHEQYF